This entry is about one TCR beta chain. The data originate from a study of T cells expressing NK-cell markers. For each CDR3 protein, TCRdb gives one entry from its re-call of the 5' RACE reads, without DNA. The table lists hundreds of thousands of distinct CDR3 sequences, with approximately 3.6% in the top ten. The source material was blood T cells: a sorted CD56 or NKG2C T cell subset, CD4+ or CD8+ T cells, or bulk PBMC T cells (not recorded which). The receptor comes from a man between 18 and 29 years old in good health.

Here the CDR3 reads CASSPPGTSYNEQFF. This chain links TRBV7-9 with TRBJ2-1; checking the TCRdb D call of TRBD2 is not possible without DNA. CDR1 SEHNR and CDR2 FQNEAQ come from the germline V gene (reference sequence). The CDR3 totals 15 residues.